The T cell receptor (beta chain) described here comes from a study of T cell repertoires in cytomegalovirus infection. This clonotype was counted many times. Its antigen is as yet unknown. Unmatched junction bases numbered 12, after V lost 10 bases and J lost 12 bases. The CDR3 totals 13 residues. Germline lookup yields CDR1 SGHTA and CDR2 FQGNSA. TCRdb independently ran MiXCR on the reads; one entry per CDR3 protein. This table has about 400,000 distinct CDR3 sequences, approximately 35% appearing once. The chain is built from TRBV7-2 and TRBJ1-6; 7 positions agree with TRBD1. The sequenced sample was cultured PBMCs, obtained from culture after CMV antigen stimulation. The receptor was isolated from a human donor in good health (CMV status not recorded). Some clones in this sample may be carry-over from other donors' samples. CDR3 in DNA: TGTGCCACAAAAGGGGGCGCCGGAGGACCCCTCCACTTT. It translates to CATKGGAGGPLHF.